The text below deals with one TCR beta chain. The CDR3 has 14 amino acids. V was trimmed by 1 base and J by 3 bases, leaving 10 bases between them. Germline CDR1 reads SGHAT; CDR2 reads FQDESV (reference sequence). A constant-region primer served to make TCR beta cDNA from about 500 ng total RNA. Slightly modified ARM-PCR, run as three nested multiplex PCR rounds, produced the TCR beta libraries. Running approximately 10 cycles apiece, the first two PCR rounds relied on TRBV1-TRBV30 forward primers together with a C-beta reverse primer. TCRdb redid the calling of the multiplex PCR reads with MiXCR, one entry per CDR3 protein. The sample carries about 22,000 distinct CDR3 sequences, 80% recorded once. This entry comes from a study of tumor-infiltrating lymphocytes in primary liver carcinoma. Investigators took RNA and DNA out together from about 19-30 mg of unsorted bulk tissue.

Sequences were obtained from liver tumor tissue from sampling region 2. Subset reported: tumor region T2, inferior pole. The source is a woman aged 25 to 39 with primary liver carcinoma and hepatitis B virus infection. The chain links TRBV11-1 to TRBJ2-7; unclear D gene. The CDR3: CASSLVTTYYEQYF. CDR3 DNA sequence: TGTGCCAGCAGCTTAGTGACGACCTACTACGAGCAGTACTTC. The full variable domain, rest sourced from reference TRBV11-1 and TRBJ2-7, is EAEVAQSPRYKITEKSQAVAFWCDPISGHATLYWYRQILGQGPELLVQFQDESVVDDSQLPKDRFSAERLKGVDSTLKIQPAELGDSAMYLCASSLVTTYYEQYFGPGTRLTVT.